This TCR beta chain emerged from a study of blood T cell repertoires in COVID-19. Study-level background: The study drew acute and convalescent COVID-19 samples from the United States, Italy and Spain. Sources were T cells, B-cell-depleted T cells, or PBMCs; the material itself was cDNA or gDNA.

This clone was seen only once. Original methodology: Amplifying reference gene primers gave estimates of nucleated cell counts. Only in-frame clones appear in the TCRdb table, and some are missing; sequencing was by immunoSEQ multiplex PCR. Clone size and V and J calls were adopted from that table, with D and trimming inferred from the DNA. The sample includes fewer than 200,000 clones, about 91% of them seen just once. Sequenced sample: peripheral blood. The receptor was derived from an older woman who had recovered from COVID-19.

The CDR3 nucleotides are TGTGCCTGGAGTGTACTAGGGGGCGGGCTCTATGGCTACACCTTC. It yields the protein CAWSVLGGGLYGYTF. V usage is TRBV30 and J usage is TRBJ1-2, with TRBD1 matching over 7 bases. The CDR3 length is 15 residues. The V and J ends lost 0 bases and 4 bases, in that order; junction bases with no gene match: 8. Germline CDR1 reads GTSNPN; CDR2 reads SVGIG (reference sequence).